This T cell receptor (beta chain) was documented in a study of response to subunit inactivated influenza vaccine. From the RT-PCR reads, TCRdb called clonotypes with MiXCR, one entry per CDR3 protein. The sample records hundreds of thousands of distinct CDR3 sequences, approximately 15% being singletons. The CDR3 covers 16 residues. Trimming cost V 5 bases and J 2 bases, with 18 bases left between them. CDR1 SGHAT and CDR2 FQNNGV come from the germline V gene. This clonotype was seen a handful of times. Here the sequenced sample was PBMCs from blood, taken around 15 days before vaccination. The sequence was obtained from a man over 45 who received an inactivated influenza vaccine. This chain connects TRBV11-2 to TRBJ2-5, with D unresolved. CDR3 sequence: CASSPNFGMKQETQYF. DNA for the CDR3: TGTGCCAGCAGCCCCAATTTTGGAATGAAACAAGAGACCCAGTACTTC.